These 12 T cell receptor beta chains were all obtained from the same sample, sequenced in a study of blood T cells in healthy people across ages. A second PCR, run for roughly 6 to 11 cycles, used a sample-barcoded 5' primer plus a J-beta primer mix. Each CDR3 protein gets one entry after TCRdb re-called the 5' RACE reads with MiXCR. The sample lists 1,500,000 or so distinct CDR3 sequences; 35% to 45% were seen once. The sequenced sample consisted of blood. These receptor sequences come from a woman aged 18-29 years in good health.

This clonotype has a handful of counts. This chain links TRBV20-1 with TRBJ2-7; 10 bases align to TRBD1. CDR1 and CDR2 (germline): DFQATT, SNEGSKA (reference sequence). The CDR3 contains 14 residues. After removal of 3 bases from V and 5 bases from J, the junction contained 7 bases not matched to a gene. Written as DNA, the CDR3 is TGCAGTGCTAGGGAGCGGACAGGGGGACACGAGCAGTACTTC. Protein product: CSARERTGGHEQYF.

This sequence joins TRBV20-1 and TRBJ2-1; D unresolved. The V and J ends lost 5 bases and 0 bases respectively, with 23 bases between them. CDR1 is DFQATT and CDR2 is SNEGSKA in the germline V gene (reference sequence). The CDR3 sequence is 18 residues long. The CDR3 reads CSAGSRTLGKDSYNEQFF. CDR3 DNA sequence: TGCAGTGCTGGTTCGAGGACGCTGGGGAAAGACTCCTACAATGAGCAGTTCTTC.

The rearrangement joins TRBV20-1 to TRBJ2-1, with D tentatively TRBD2 (5 bases). Germline values: CDR1 DFQATT, CDR2 SNEGSKA (reference sequence). The V end lost 5 bases, the J end lost 10 bases, and 12 bases lay between the germline ends. The CDR3 covers 11 residues. CDR3 region: CSASSTREQFF. Written as DNA, the CDR3 is TGCAGTGCTTCTTCTACTAGGGAGCAGTTCTTC.

V usage is TRBV4-2 and J usage is TRBJ2-3; 8 bases are a match to TRBD2. Trimming cost V 1 base and J 4 bases; bases outside gene matches: 4. The germline V gene has CDR1 LGHNA and CDR2 YNFKEQ. This CDR3 has 15 residues. CDR3 residues: CASSQGRAGADTQYF. The CDR3 DNA is TGTGCCAGCAGCCAAGGACGAGCGGGAGCAGATACGCAGTATTTT.

The chain links TRBV25-1 to TRBJ2-3, with D possibly being TRBD1 or TRBD2 (5 bases each). Trimming left V 5 bases short and J 0 bases short, with 12 bases between. Germline loops: CDR1 MGHDK, CDR2 SYGVNS. The length of the CDR3 is 15 residues. The CDR3 coding sequence is TGTGCCAGCAGTTCAGGGCGGGTCAGCACAGATACGCAGTATTTT. Amino acids: CASSSGRVSTDTQYF.

In its sample, this clonotype was seen a few times. Being one base from a much bigger clone, this may be a read error. The chain carries TRBV5-1 and TRBJ2-1, with D possibly being TRBD1 (6 bases). CDR1 and CDR2 from the germline V gene are SGHRS and YFSETQ. CDR3 length equals 13 residues. Trimming removed 3 bases from V and 4 bases from J, with 8 bases in between. The CDR3 loop reads CASSWQGYNEQFF. The CDR3 coding sequence is TGCGCCAGCAGCTGGCAGGGGTACAATGAGCAGTTCTTC.

There are a few counts of this clonotype. The rearrangement links TRBV30 to TRBJ2-5; no clear D gene. V was trimmed by 0 bases and J by 0 bases, leaving 14 bases between them. The germline V gene encodes CDR1 GTSNPN and CDR2 SVGIG (reference sequence). The CDR3 is made up of 16 amino acids. The CDR3 region has the DNA TGTGCCTGGAGTGTACTCGGAGATTTGTACCAAGAGACCCAGTACTTC. This sequence encodes CAWSVLGDLYQETQYF.

This chain joins TRBV27 and TRBJ2-3, with a weak D call TRBD1 (5 bases). Germline V gives CDR1 MNHEY, CDR2 SMNVEV (reference sequence). This CDR3 comprises 16 residues. V lost 5 bases and J lost 3, with 18 bases in between. CDR3 loop: CASSNPVGDGTDTQYF. Written as DNA, the CDR3 is TGTGCCAGCAGTAACCCGGTAGGGGATGGTACAGATACGCAGTATTTT.

The rearrangement uses TRBV29-1 and TRBJ1-1, with D uncertain. Per germline, CDR1 SQVTM and CDR2 ANQGSEA. V was clipped by 2 bases and J by 4 bases, with 11 bases between them. This CDR3 has 13 residues. The CDR3 DNA reads as TGCAGCGTTGAAATGGGGAGCGGCACTGAAGCTTTCTTT. Its protein product is CSVEMGSGTEAFF.

In this sample, this clonotype turned up a few times. The rearrangement joins TRBV7-9 to TRBJ2-2; 14 positions agree with TRBD2. CDR1 and CDR2 from the germline V gene are SEHNR and FQNEAQ (reference sequence). The CDR3 sequence is 18 residues long. The V gene end was trimmed by 5 bases and the J gene end by 3 bases; junction bases not matched to a gene: 8. Here the CDR3 reads CASSIGTSGRVDTGELFF. For the CDR3, the DNA is TGTGCCAGCAGCATCGGGACTAGCGGGAGAGTAGACACCGGGGAGCTGTTTTTT.

This rearrangement joins TRBV5-1 to TRBJ2-5, with 9 positions matching TRBD2. V lost 4 bases, J lost 6 bases, and 7 bases stayed unmatched. The germline CDR1 and CDR2 sequences are SGHRS and YFSETQ. CDR3 length equals 14 residues. CDR3 DNA: TGCGCCAGCAGCACCGGGACTAGCTCCAAGACCCAGTACTTC. Protein sequence: CASSTGTSSKTQYF.

The rearrangement links TRBV12-3 or TRBV12-4 to TRBJ1-5; no clear D gene. The CDR3 extends over 13 amino acids. The ends were cut back, 1 base at V and 9 bases at J, with 10 bases in the middle. The CDR3 here is CASSLGVLRPQHF. The CDR3, as DNA: TGTGCCAGCAGTTTAGGGGTCTTGCGGCCCCAGCATTTT.